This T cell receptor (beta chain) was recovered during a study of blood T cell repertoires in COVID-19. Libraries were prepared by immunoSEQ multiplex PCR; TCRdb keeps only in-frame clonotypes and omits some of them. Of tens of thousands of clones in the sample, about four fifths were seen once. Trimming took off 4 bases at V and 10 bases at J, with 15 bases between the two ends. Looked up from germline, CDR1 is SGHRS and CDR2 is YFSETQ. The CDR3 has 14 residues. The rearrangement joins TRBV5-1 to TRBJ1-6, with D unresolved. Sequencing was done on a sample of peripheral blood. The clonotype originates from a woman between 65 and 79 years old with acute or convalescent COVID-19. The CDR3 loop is CASSLGVEKSPLHF. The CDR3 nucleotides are TGCGCCAGCAGCCTCGGGGTGGAGAAATCACCCCTCCACTTT.